This TCR beta chain originates from a study of immune evolution from preneoplasia to lung adenocarcinoma. On the study more broadly: HLA loss of heterozygosity: under 7.5% AIS, around 16% MIA, approximately 31% ADC, none AAH.

Sequenced by immunoSEQ multiplex PCR; TCRdb stores in-frame clones only, minus some. This table has some 11,000 clones, about 79% appearing once. The CDR3 is 14 residues long. Looked up from germline, CDR1 is SGDLS and CDR2 is YYNGEE. The J segment lost 10 bases and the V segment lost 0 bases, leaving 5 bases of the junction unmatched. Patients had resection in Japan or China between the mid-2010s and the late 2010s. Each case's diagnosis was confirmed by two pathologists on H&E. Overall study results and limits: Clonality was highest in normal lung, lower in later-stage lesions apparently.

This clone appeared a few times. Its target is not known. This clonotype was sampled from a person aged 55-80 years with lung adenocarcinoma. The sequenced sample was FFPE minimally invasive lung adenocarcinoma tissue. This sequence joins TRBV9 and TRBJ1-4, with 8 bases lining up with TRBD1. Written as DNA, the CDR3 is TGTGCCAGCAGCGTAGACAGGGGGGGTCCAAAACTGTTTTTT. It is translated as CASSVDRGGPKLFF.